A single sample gave rise to the 21 T cell receptor beta chains below, sequenced in a study of blood T cell repertoires in COVID-19. TCRdb's table, derived via immunoSEQ multiplex PCR, lists solely in-frame clones and lacks some. Of roughly 260,000 clones detected, 91% appear once; the ten largest clones hold around 2.6%. The material sequenced was peripheral blood. The receptors were sampled from a person between 18 and 35 years old with COVID-19, enrolled during active disease.

This clone appeared a single time. The V gene is TRBV7-3, the J gene TRBJ2-1, with 10 bases identical to TRBD2. The germline CDR1 and CDR2 sequences are SGHTA and FQGTGA. This CDR3 has 14 amino acids. J was trimmed by 6 bases and V by 5 bases; bases with no gene match: 4. The CDR3 DNA reads TGTGCCAGCAGCCAGCGGGAGGGCCGCAATGAGCAGTTCTTC. Amino acid sequence: CASSQREGRNEQFF.

The J gene is TRBJ2-1, the V gene TRBV4-1, with 9 bases identical to TRBD1. This CDR3 contains 15 residues. Germline CDR1 and CDR2: MGHRA and YSYEKL. Trimming cost V 4 bases and J 6 bases; bases outside gene matches: 7. CDR3: CASSPTGGASNEQFF. The CDR3 nucleotides are TGCGCCAGCAGCCCGACAGGGGGTGCGTCCAATGAGCAGTTCTTC.

This chain uses TRBV28 with TRBJ1-1; no definite D call. CDR1 is MDHEN, CDR2 SYDVKM, per germline. Trimming left V 4 bases short and J 5 bases short, with 2 bases between. This CDR3 spans 10 amino acids. The CDR3 here is CASSSTEAFF. The DNA of the CDR3 is TGTGCCAGCAGTTCAACTGAAGCTTTCTTT.

The rearrangement links TRBV7-9 to TRBJ2-2; tentative D call: TRBD2 (6 bases). Germline V gene lookup returns CDR1 SEHNR and CDR2 FQNEAQ (reference sequence). Trimming took off 7 bases at V and 3 bases at J, with 15 bases between the two ends. The CDR3 is 15 amino acids. CDR3 in amino acids: CASIRGGGDTGELFF. CDR3 DNA sequence: TGTGCCAGCATCCGGGGAGGAGGGGACACCGGGGAGCTGTTTTTT.

This chain links TRBV7-9 with TRBJ1-2, with 8 bases identical to TRBD1. The CDR3 is made up of 14 amino acids. Germline CDR1 and CDR2: SEHNR and FQNEAQ (reference sequence). Trimming cost V 2 bases and J 6 bases; bases outside gene matches: 5. CDR3 in amino acids: CASSLRDRTHGYTF. The CDR3 region has the DNA TGTGCCAGCAGCTTAAGGGACAGGACCCATGGCTACACCTTC.

The gene calls are TRBV29-1 and TRBJ2-1; TRBD1 aligns across 10 bases. The germline V gene has CDR1 SQVTM and CDR2 ANQGSEA. The CDR3 has 14 amino acids. V was pared by 8 bases and J by 9 bases, with 13 bases of the junction left unmatched. The CDR3, as DNA: TGCAGCTCAATCCGGACAGGGGGGACTTTTGAGCAGTTCTTC. Translation gives CSSIRTGGTFEQFF.

The rearrangement uses TRBV7-2 and TRBJ2-5; D ambiguous. Per germline, CDR1 SGHTA and CDR2 FQGNSA. This CDR3 comprises 15 residues. Trimming pared 5 bases from V and 7 bases from J, leaving 20 bases between. The DNA for the CDR3 is TGTGCCAGCAGCCCCAGCATGGGCCTTATTGGGACCCAGTACTTC. This encodes CASSPSMGLIGTQYF.

The chain recombines TRBV20-1 with TRBJ2-7; D remains unclear. Germline V gene data show CDR1 as DFQATT and CDR2 as SNEGSKA (reference sequence). CDR3 length equals 10 residues. The V gene lost 5 bases and the J gene lost 7 bases, with 9 bases spanning the gap. CDR3 amino acids: CSAPRQEQYF. In nucleotides, the CDR3 is TGCAGTGCTCCCCGCCAGGAGCAGTACTTC.

V and J are TRBV2 and TRBJ2-1; 7 bases line up with TRBD2. This CDR3 contains 14 residues. Germline V CDR1 and CDR2: SNHLY, FYNNEI. Germline trimming cut 4 bases from V and 3 bases from J; bases unmatched to any gene: 3. CDR3 sequence (DNA): TGTGCCAGCAGTGGGCTAGCGGACTACAATGAGCAGTTCTTC. Its translation: CASSGLADYNEQFF.

This rearrangement joins TRBV5-4 to TRBJ1-2; tentatively, D is TRBD1 (6 bases). The CDR3 spans 14 residues. Trimming pared 1 base from V and 7 bases from J, leaving 14 bases between. CDR1 is SGHNT and CDR2 is YYREEE in the germline V gene (reference sequence). CDR3 nucleotides: TGTGCCAGCAGCTTGACAGGGTACGACCTTGGCTACACCTTC. Translating gives CASSLTGYDLGYTF.

As to this clone: This CDR3 is also generated by other DNA sequences in the sample. This chain uses TRBV24-1 with TRBJ1-2; D possibly corresponds to TRBD1 (5 bases). CDR1 and CDR2 (germline): KGHDR, SFDVKD. The CDR3 is 12 residues long. Trimming pared 3 bases from V and 5 bases from J, leaving 6 bases between. CDR3 in amino acids: CATSDPGYGYTF. The CDR3 DNA reads TGTGCCACCAGTGATCCAGGGTATGGCTACACCTTC.

This clone was observed a few times. The chain combines TRBV12-3 or TRBV12-4 with TRBJ1-1, with unresolved D. The CDR3 loop spans 12 amino acids. The V end lost 6 bases, the J end lost 4 bases, and 9 bases lay between the germline ends. The CDR3 spells CASRPQSTEAFF. The DNA of the CDR3 is TGTGCCAGCAGGCCACAGAGCACTGAAGCTTTCTTT.

This rearrangement joins TRBV6-5 to TRBJ2-7, with 10 bases that match TRBD1. The germline V gene has CDR1 MNHEY and CDR2 SVGAGI. The CDR3 extends over 15 amino acids. V shed 2 bases, J shed 6 bases, and the junction held 7 bases outside the gene matches. CDR3 residues: CASSYRDRGFAEQYF. Written as DNA, the CDR3 is TGTGCCAGCAGTTACCGGGACAGGGGATTCGCCGAGCAGTACTTC.

On this clone: This sample includes further DNA sequences coding for the same CDR3. J is TRBJ2-7 and V is TRBV19; possibly TRBD2 for D (6 bases). The CDR3 totals 13 residues. V lost 5 bases to trimming and J lost 0 bases, with 8 bases between them. The germline V gene encodes CDR1 LNHDA and CDR2 SQIVND (reference sequence). The CDR3 protein is CASSSGSSYEQYF. CDR3 DNA: TGTGCCAGTAGTTCCGGGAGCTCCTACGAGCAGTACTTC.

The chain employs TRBV4-3 and TRBJ1-5; D is perhaps TRBD1 (5 bases). The CDR3 sequence is 13 residues long. The germline CDR1 and CDR2 sequences are LGHNA and YSLEER. Between the trimmed V and J ends, which lost 4 bases and 9 bases, there was a span of 13 bases. The CDR3 DNA is TGCGCCAGCAGCCTGGGGAACAGGACGCCCCAGCATTTT. Translated: CASSLGNRTPQHF.

The chain is built from TRBV7-3 and TRBJ1-3, with D possibly TRBD1 on 6 matching bases. The length of the CDR3 is 13 residues. The V gene's germline CDR1 is SGHTA and CDR2 FQGTGA. The V end lost 5 bases, the J end lost 4 bases, and 9 bases lay between the germline ends. For the CDR3, the DNA is TGTGCCAGCAGCCGCGGACAGGGAAACACCATATATTTT. Encoded protein: CASSRGQGNTIYF. The full variable domain, with the rest looked up from reference TRBV7-3 and TRBJ1-3, is GAGVSQTPSNKVTEKGKYVELRCDPISGHTALYWYRQSLGQGPEFLIYFQGTGAADDSGLPNDRFFAVRPEGSVSTLKIQRTERGDSAVYLCASSRGQGNTIYFGEGSWLTVV.

This chain links TRBV6-6 with TRBJ2-1, with 9 bases aligning to TRBD1. V lost 0 bases and J lost 15; bases outside the gene matches: 15. Germline CDR1 reads MNHNY; CDR2 reads SVGAGI (reference sequence). This CDR3 spans 16 amino acids. CDR3 bases: TGTGCCAGCAGTTACTCGCCAGGACAGGGGAGCGCACAGGCGTTCTTC. This gives the protein CASSYSPGQGSAQAFF.

This clone was detected once. The J gene is TRBJ2-2, the V gene TRBV5-1; 10 bases agree with TRBD2. CDR3 length: 17 amino acids. Germline lookup yields CDR1 SGHRS and CDR2 YFSETQ. With 2 bases clipped from V and 6 bases from J, the junction kept 10 bases outside the gene matches. The DNA for the CDR3 is TGCGCCAGCAGCTTAGGCCGGGAGCGGGAGGGCGCCGGGGAGCTGTTTTTT. It encodes CASSLGREREGAGELFF. The complete variable domain, with remaining parts taken from reference TRBV5-1 and TRBJ2-2, reads KAGVTQTPRYLIKTRGQQVTLSCSPISGHRSVSWYQQTPGQGLQFLFEYFSETQRNKGNFPGRFSGRQFSNSRSEMNVSTLELGDSALYLCASSLGREREGAGELFFGEGSRLTVL.

This clone appeared once. This chain joins TRBV18 and TRBJ2-7; D is uncertain. Germline-derived CDR1 and CDR2 are KGHSH and LQKENI. This CDR3 has 13 amino acids. V was clipped by 3 bases and J by 7 bases, with 13 bases between them. The CDR3 region has the DNA TGTGCCAGCTCACCGTCAAGGTCACTAGAGCAGTACTTC. Translation: CASSPSRSLEQYF.

The chain's CDR3 is CATSDPQGQETQYF. CDR3 bases: TGTGCCACCAGTGATCCACAGGGACAAGAGACCCAGTACTTC. This sequence joins TRBV24-1 and TRBJ2-5, with D tentatively TRBD1 (6 bases). CDR1 KGHDR and CDR2 SFDVKD come from the germline V gene. V was pared by 3 bases and J by 2 bases, with 9 bases between. This CDR3 has 14 residues.

As DNA, the CDR3 is TGTGCCAGCAGTTTGGACAGGTGGGATGAGCAGTTCTTC. Translation gives CASSLDRWDEQFF. The genes are TRBV12-3 or TRBV12-4 and TRBJ2-1, with 7 bases fitting TRBD1. With 3 bases clipped from V and 8 bases from J, the junction kept 4 bases outside the gene matches. The CDR3 runs to 13 residues.